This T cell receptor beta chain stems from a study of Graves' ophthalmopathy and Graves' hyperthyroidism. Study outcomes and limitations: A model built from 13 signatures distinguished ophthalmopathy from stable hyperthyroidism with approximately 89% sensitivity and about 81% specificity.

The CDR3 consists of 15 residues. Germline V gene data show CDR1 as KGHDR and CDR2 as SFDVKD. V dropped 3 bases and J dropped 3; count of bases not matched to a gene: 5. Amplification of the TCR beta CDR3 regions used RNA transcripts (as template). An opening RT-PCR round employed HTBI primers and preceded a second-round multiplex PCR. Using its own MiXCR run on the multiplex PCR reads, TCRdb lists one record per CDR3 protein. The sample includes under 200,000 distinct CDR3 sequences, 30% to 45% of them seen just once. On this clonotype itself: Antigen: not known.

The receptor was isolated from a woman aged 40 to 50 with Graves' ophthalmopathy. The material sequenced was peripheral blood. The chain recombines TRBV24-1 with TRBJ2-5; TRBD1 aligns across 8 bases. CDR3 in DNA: TGTGCCACCAGTGATAGTAGACAGGGGAAAGAGACCCAGTACTTC. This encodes CATSDSRQGKETQYF.